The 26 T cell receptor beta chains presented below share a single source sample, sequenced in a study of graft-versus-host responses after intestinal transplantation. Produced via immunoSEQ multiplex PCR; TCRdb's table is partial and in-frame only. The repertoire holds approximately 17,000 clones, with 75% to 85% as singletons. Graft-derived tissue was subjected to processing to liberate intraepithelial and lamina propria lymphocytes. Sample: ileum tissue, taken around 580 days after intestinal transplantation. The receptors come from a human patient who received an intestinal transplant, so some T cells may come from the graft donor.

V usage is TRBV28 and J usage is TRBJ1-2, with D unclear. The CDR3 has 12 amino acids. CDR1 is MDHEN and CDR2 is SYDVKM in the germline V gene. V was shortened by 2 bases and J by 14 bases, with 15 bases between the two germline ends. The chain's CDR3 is CASSLVSYQATF. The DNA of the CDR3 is TGTGCCAGCAGTTTAGTTAGTTATCAGGCGACCTTC.

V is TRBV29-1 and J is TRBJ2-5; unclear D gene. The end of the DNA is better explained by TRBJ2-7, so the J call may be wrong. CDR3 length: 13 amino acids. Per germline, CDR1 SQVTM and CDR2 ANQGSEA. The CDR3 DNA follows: TGCAGCGTTGGGAAGGGTCCATGGGGCGAGCAGTACTTC. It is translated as CSVGKGPWGEQYF.

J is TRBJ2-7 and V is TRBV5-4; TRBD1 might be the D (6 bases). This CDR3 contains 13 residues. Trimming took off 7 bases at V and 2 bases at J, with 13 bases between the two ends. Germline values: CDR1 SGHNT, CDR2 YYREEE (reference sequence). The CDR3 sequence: CASGPGTTYEQYF. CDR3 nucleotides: TGTGCCAGCGGTCCAGGGACAACCTACGAGCAGTACTTC. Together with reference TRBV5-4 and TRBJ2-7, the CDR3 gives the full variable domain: ETGVTQSPTHLIKTRGQQVTLRCSSQSGHNTVSWYQQALGQGPQFIFQYYREEENGRGNFPPRFSGLQFPNYSSELNVNALELDDSALYLCASGPGTTYEQYFGPGTRLTVT.

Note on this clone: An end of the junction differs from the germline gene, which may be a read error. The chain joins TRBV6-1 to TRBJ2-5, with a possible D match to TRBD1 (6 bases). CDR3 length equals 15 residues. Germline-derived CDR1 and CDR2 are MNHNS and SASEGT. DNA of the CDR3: TGTGCCGGCAGGGCCCACAGGGTAGGGCAAGAGACCCAGTACTTC. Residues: CAGRAHRVGQETQYF.

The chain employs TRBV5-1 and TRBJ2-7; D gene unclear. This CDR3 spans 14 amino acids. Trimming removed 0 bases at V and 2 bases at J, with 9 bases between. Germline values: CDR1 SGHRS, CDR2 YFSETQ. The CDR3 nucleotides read TGCGCCAGCAGCTTGGACGGACCCCCCTACGAGCAGTACTTC. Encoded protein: CASSLDGPPYEQYF.

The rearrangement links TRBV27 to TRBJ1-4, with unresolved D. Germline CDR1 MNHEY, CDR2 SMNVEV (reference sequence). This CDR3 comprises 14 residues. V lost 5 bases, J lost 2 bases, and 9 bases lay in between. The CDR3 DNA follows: TGTGCCAGCAGTATAGACATGACTAATGAAAAACTGTTTTTT. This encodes CASSIDMTNEKLFF.

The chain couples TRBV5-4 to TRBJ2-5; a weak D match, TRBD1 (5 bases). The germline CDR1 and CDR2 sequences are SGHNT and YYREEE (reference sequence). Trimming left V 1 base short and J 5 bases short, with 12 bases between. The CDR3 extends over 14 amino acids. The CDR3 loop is CASSLRWGRETQYF. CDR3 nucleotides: TGTGCCAGCAGCTTGAGGTGGGGCCGGGAGACCCAGTACTTC.

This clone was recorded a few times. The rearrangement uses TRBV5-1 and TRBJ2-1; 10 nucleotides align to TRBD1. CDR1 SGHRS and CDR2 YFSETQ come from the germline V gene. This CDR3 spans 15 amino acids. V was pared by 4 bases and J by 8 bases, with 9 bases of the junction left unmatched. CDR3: CASSTRATGGDEQFF. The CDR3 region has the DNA TGCGCCAGCAGCACCCGGGCGACAGGGGGCGATGAGCAGTTCTTC.

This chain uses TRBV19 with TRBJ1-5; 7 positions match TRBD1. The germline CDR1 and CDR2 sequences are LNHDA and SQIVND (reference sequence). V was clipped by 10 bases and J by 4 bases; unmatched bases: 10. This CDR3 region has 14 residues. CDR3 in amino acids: CAIGGDTNNQPQHF. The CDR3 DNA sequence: TGTGCCATAGGGGGCGACACTAATAATCAGCCCCAGCATTTT.

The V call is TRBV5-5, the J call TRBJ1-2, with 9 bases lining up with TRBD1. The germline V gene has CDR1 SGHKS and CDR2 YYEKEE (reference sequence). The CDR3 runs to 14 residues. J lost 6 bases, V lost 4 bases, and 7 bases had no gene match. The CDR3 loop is CASSIDRGRDGYTF. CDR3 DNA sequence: TGTGCCAGCAGCATCGACAGGGGGAGGGATGGCTACACCTTC.

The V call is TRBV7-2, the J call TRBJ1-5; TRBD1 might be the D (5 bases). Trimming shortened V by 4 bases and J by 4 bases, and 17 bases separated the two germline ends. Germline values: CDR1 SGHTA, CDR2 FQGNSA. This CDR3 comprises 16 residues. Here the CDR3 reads CASSSSSRGPNQPQHF. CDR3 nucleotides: TGTGCCAGCAGCTCTTCCAGTCGGGGCCCTAATCAGCCCCAGCATTTT.

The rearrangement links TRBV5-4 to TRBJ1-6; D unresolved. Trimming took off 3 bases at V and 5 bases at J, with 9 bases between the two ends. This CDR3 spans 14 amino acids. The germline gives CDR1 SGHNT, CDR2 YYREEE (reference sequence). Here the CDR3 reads CASSYDNNNSPLHF. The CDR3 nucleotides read TGTGCCAGCAGCTACGATAATAATAATTCACCCCTCCACTTT.

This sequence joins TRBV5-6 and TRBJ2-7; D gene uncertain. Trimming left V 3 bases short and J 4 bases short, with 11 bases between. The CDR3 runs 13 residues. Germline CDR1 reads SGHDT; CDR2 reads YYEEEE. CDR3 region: CASSSVGGYEQYF. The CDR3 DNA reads TGTGCCAGCAGCTCGGTAGGTGGGTACGAGCAGTACTTC. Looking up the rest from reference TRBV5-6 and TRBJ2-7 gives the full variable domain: DAGVTQSPTHLIKTRGQQVTLRCSPKSGHDTVSWYQQALGQGPQFIFQYYEEEERQRGNFPDRFSGHQFPNYSSELNVNALLLGDSALYLCASSSVGGYEQYFGPGTRLTVT.

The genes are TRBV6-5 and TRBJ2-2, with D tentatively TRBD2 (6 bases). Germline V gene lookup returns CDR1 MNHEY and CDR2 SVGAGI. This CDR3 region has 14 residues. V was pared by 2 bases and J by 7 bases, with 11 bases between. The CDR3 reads CASSYTNGGGELFF. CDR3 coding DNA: TGTGCCAGCAGTTACACGAACGGGGGCGGGGAGCTGTTTTTT.

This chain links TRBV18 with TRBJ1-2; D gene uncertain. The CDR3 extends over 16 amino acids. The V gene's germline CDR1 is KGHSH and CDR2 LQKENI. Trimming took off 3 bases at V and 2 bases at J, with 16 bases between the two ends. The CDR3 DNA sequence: TGTGCCAGCTCACCCGGTAGGTCGGAAAGGAACTATGGCTACACCTTC. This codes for CASSPGRSERNYGYTF. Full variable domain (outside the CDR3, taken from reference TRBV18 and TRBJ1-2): NAGVMQNPRHLVRRRGQEARLRCSPMKGHSHVYWYRQLPEEGLKFMVYLQKENIIDESGMPKERFSAEFPKEGPSILRIQQVVRGDSAAYFCASSPGRSERNYGYTFGSGTRLTVV.

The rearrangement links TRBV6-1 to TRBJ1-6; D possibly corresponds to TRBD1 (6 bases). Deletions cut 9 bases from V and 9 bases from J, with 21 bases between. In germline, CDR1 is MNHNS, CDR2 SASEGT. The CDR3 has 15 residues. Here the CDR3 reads CASIQGSVFSSPLHF. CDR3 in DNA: TGTGCCAGTATACAGGGCTCCGTCTTCTCTTCACCCCTCCACTTT.

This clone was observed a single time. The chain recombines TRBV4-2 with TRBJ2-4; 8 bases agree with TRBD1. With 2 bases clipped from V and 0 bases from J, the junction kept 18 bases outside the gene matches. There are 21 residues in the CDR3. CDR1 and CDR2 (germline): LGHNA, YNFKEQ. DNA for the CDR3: TGTGCCAGCAGCCAACTACTGTTCTCCGGACAGGGCCGCCTAGCCAAAAACATTCAGTACTTC. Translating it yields CASSQLLFSGQGRLAKNIQYF.

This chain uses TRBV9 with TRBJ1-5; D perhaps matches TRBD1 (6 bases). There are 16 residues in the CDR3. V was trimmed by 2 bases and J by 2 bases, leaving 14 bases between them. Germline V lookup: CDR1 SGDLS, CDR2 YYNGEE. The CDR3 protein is CASSVGAGAGNQPQHF. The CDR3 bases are TGTGCCAGCAGCGTTGGTGCAGGGGCTGGCAATCAGCCCCAGCATTTT.

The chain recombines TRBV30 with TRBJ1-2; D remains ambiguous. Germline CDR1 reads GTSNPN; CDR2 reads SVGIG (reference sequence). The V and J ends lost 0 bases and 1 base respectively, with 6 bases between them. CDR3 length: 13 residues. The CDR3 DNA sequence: TGTGCCTGGAGTGTACGAAATAACTATGGCTACACCTTC. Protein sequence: CAWSVRNNYGYTF. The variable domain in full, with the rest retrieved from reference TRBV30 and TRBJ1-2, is SQTIHQWPATLVQPVGSPLSLECTVEGTSNPNLYWYRQAAGRGLQLLFYSVGIGQISSEVPQNLSASRPQDRQFILSSKKLLLSDSGFYLCAWSVRNNYGYTFGSGTRLTVV.

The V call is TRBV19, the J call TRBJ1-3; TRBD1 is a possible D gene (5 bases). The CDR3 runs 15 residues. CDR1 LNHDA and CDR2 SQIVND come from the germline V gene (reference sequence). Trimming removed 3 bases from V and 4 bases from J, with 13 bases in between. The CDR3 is CASSIGRATGNTIYF. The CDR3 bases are TGTGCCAGTAGTATTGGCAGGGCTACAGGAAACACCATATATTTT.

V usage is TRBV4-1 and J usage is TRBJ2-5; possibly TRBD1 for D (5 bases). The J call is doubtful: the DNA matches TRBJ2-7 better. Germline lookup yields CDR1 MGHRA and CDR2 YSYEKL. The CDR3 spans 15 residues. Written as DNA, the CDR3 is TGCGCCAGCAGCCAAGCTCCGACAGTCTCCTACGAGCAGTACTTC. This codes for CASSQAPTVSYEQYF.

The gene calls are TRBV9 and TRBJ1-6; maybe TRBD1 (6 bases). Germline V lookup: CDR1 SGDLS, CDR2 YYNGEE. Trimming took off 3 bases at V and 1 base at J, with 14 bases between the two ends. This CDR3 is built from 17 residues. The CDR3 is CASSAGQSVSYNSPLHF. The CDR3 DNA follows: TGTGCCAGCAGCGCAGGACAGTCAGTGTCCTATAATTCACCCCTCCACTTT. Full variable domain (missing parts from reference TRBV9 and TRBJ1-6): DSGVTQTPKHLITATGQRVTLRCSPRSGDLSVYWYQQSLDQGLQFLIQYYNGEERAKGNILERFSAQQFPDLHSELNLSSLELGDSALYFCASSAGQSVSYNSPLHFGNGTRLTVT.

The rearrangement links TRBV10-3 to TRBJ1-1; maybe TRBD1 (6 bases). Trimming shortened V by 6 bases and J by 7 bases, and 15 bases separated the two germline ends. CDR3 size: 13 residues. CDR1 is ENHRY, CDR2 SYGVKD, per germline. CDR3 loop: CAISAIEGGEAFF. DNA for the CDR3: TGTGCCATCAGCGCTATTGAGGGGGGTGAAGCTTTCTTT.

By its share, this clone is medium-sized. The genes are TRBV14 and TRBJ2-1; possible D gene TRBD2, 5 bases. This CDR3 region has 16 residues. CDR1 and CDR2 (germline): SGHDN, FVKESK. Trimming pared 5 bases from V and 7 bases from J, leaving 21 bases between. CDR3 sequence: CASSWWGSGSLNEQFF. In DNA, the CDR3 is TGTGCCAGCAGCTGGTGGGGAAGCGGATCCCTAAATGAGCAGTTCTTC. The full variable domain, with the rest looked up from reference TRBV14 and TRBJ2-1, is EAGVTQFPSHSVIEKGQTVTLRCDPISGHDNLYWYRRVMGKEIKFLLHFVKESKQDESGMPNNRFLAERTGGTYSTLKVQPAELEDSGVYFCASSWWGSGSLNEQFFGPGTRLTVL.

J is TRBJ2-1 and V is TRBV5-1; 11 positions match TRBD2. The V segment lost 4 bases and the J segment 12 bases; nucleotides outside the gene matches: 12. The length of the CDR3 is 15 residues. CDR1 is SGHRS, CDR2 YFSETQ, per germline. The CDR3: CASSPSSGGLYLQFF. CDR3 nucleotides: TGCGCCAGCAGCCCTTCTAGCGGGGGGCTCTATCTGCAGTTCTTC.

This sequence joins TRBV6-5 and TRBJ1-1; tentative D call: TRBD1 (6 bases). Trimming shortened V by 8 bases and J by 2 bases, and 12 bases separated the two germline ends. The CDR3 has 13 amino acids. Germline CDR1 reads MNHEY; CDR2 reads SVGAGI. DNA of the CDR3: TGTGCCAGCCAAGGGACACAAAACACTGAAGCTTTCTTT. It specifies CASQGTQNTEAFF.